This TCR beta chain was recovered during a study of CD4 T cells in relation to SARS-CoV-2 and coronaviruses. Data came from immunoSEQ multiplex PCR; TCRdb stores just in-frame clones and leaves some out. This sample has 16,000 or so clones; roughly 80% occur once, and the top ten carry around 9.6%. CD4+ T cells from unexposed donors were obtained before the COVID-19 pandemic (2011-2018). The cells were cultured for approximately ten days before CD4+ T cells were isolated. The CDR3 contains 13 residues. The V gene's germline CDR1 is MNHEY and CDR2 SVGEGT. V was trimmed by 2 bases and J by 4 bases, leaving 9 bases between them. Comment on this clone: As yet, its antigen is unknown.

V usage is TRBV6-2 or TRBV6-3 and J usage is TRBJ2-7; D may match TRBD1 or TRBD2 (6 bases each). Specimen: CD4+ T cells from PBMCs, cultured in vitro. This TCR was recovered from a human donor in good health. The CDR3 sequence: CASSYLGGYEQYF. The CDR3, as DNA: TGTGCCAGCAGTTACCTAGGGGGGTACGAGCAGTACTTC.